Below are 25 T cell receptor beta chains sequenced from a single sample in a study of control samples from healthy donors and cancer patients (TCRdb year 2020). The library came from the immunoSEQ multiplex PCR assay. In its TCRdb copy, this immuneACCESS table keeps in-frame sequences only and misses some clones. Where compared with another copy, unresolved V genes explain less than half of these, and the others have no known cause. Across this sample there are approximately 82,000 clones, with 90% to 95% seen only once. The ten biggest clones cover around 4.9% of the sample. Input material: blood. The receptor set was obtained from a woman younger than 35 in good health.

The chain links TRBV4-2 to TRBJ2-5; 10 bases are shared with TRBD1. The CDR3 is 17 amino acids. V lost 2 bases and J lost 5; bases outside the gene matches: 11. The germline V gene encodes CDR1 LGHNA and CDR2 YNFKEQ. The CDR3 loop is CASSQSRQGASFETQYF. CDR3 nucleotide sequence: TGTGCCAGCAGCCAATCGAGACAGGGGGCGTCGTTTGAGACCCAGTACTTC.

V gene TRBV21-1 combines with J gene TRBJ1-1. TRBV21-1 is assigned pseudogene status. The CDR3 totals 15 residues. In DNA form, the CDR3 reads TGTGCCAGCAGCAAAGGGGAGGGGCGGAGGACTGAAGCTTTCTTT. Protein product: CASSKGEGRRTEAFF.

The rearrangement uses TRBV4-1 and TRBJ2-7; TRBD1 matches 7 bases. After removal of 3 bases from V and 2 bases from J, the junction contained 4 bases not matched to a gene. The CDR3 consists of 14 residues. Germline CDR1 is MGHRA and CDR2 is YSYEKL. DNA for the CDR3: TGCGCCAGCAGCCAGAACCAGGGGGCCTACGAGCAGTACTTC. Its translation is CASSQNQGAYEQYF.

The V and J genes are TRBV4-1 and TRBJ2-1; TRBD2 matches at 7 bases. Germline CDR1 and CDR2: MGHRA and YSYEKL. Losses at the gene ends were 1 base for V and 4 bases for J; bases not matched to a gene: 16. The CDR3 totals 19 residues. The CDR3, as DNA: TGCGCCAGCAGCCAAGGGAGACTAAGGGCGGGAGATCAGTACAATGAGCAGTTCTTC. Residues: CASSQGRLRAGDQYNEQFF.

The V call is TRBV6-1, the J call TRBJ2-7; D not resolved. V gave up 1 base and J gave up 4 bases, with 5 bases separating them. CDR1 and CDR2 from the germline V gene are MNHNS and SASEGT. This CDR3 is built from 12 residues. CDR3: CASSEGIYEQYF. The CDR3 region has the DNA TGTGCCAGCAGTGAAGGAATTTACGAGCAGTACTTC.

The CDR3 spells CASSQEADTQYF. CDR3 bases: TGTGCCAGCAGCCAAGAAGCAGATACGCAGTATTTT. The chain is built from TRBV14 and TRBJ2-3; D is unclear. The CDR3 has 12 residues. Germline V gives CDR1 SGHDN, CDR2 FVKESK. Trimming pared 0 bases from V and 4 bases from J, leaving 2 bases between.

To note about this clone: The sample carries other DNA sequences with the same CDR3. This chain joins TRBV2 and TRBJ2-7; D is undetermined. CDR1 and CDR2 (germline): SNHLY, FYNNEI. The CDR3 has 11 amino acids. V shed 8 bases and J shed 2 bases, with 7 bases lying between them. The CDR3 sequence: CASSLPYEQYF. The CDR3 coding sequence is TGTGCCAGCTCCTTGCCCTACGAGCAGTACTTC.

J is TRBJ2-3 and V is TRBV18; no reliable D call. Germline CDR1 reads KGHSH; CDR2 reads LQKENI. The CDR3 consists of 12 residues. The V gene lost 6 bases and the J gene lost 6 bases, with 10 bases spanning the gap. The chain's CDR3 is CASSPLADTQYF. The CDR3 DNA reads as TGTGCCAGCTCGCCCCTGGCGGATACGCAGTATTTT.

The gene calls are TRBV5-1 and TRBJ2-3, with D unclear. Germline CDR1 and CDR2: SGHRS and YFSETQ. This CDR3 is built from 15 residues. Trimming cost V 0 bases and J 4 bases, with 12 bases left between them. The CDR3 reads CASSLAGTYADTQYF. The CDR3 DNA follows: TGCGCCAGCAGCTTGGCCGGCACCTATGCAGATACGCAGTATTTT.

The chain combines TRBV6-4 with TRBJ2-1; D is undetermined. Germline CDR1 reads MRHNA; CDR2 reads SNTAGT. The CDR3 totals 15 residues. V lost 5 bases and J 8 bases, leaving 19 bases between the germline ends. CDR3 coding DNA: TGTGCCAGCAGTCCGAGTTTATTTCAGCGTGATGAGCAGTTCTTC. Residues: CASSPSLFQRDEQFF.

The chain carries TRBV28 and TRBJ1-3; possibly TRBD1 for D (5 bases). V dropped 4 bases and J dropped 3 bases, with 13 bases sitting between them. Germline values: CDR1 MDHEN, CDR2 SYDVKM. The length of the CDR3 is 15 residues. The CDR3 nucleotides are TGTGCCAGCAGTTCCTTCCGCCAGGGTGGAAACACCATATATTTT. Protein: CASSSFRQGGNTIYF.

The chain joins TRBV28 to TRBJ1-2, with no clear D. V dropped 8 bases and J dropped 0 bases, with 13 bases sitting between them. CDR1 is MDHEN, CDR2 SYDVKM, per germline. The CDR3 runs 14 residues. CDR3 bases: TGTGCCAGCGCAAGGGCGCCATCTAACTATGGCTACACCTTC. The encoded protein is CASARAPSNYGYTF.

This chain uses TRBV18 with TRBJ2-7, with TRBD2 matching 14 bases. The CDR3 spans 17 residues. The germline V gene encodes CDR1 KGHSH and CDR2 LQKENI. V trimming: 3 bases; J trimming: 4 bases; junction bases outside the gene matches: 8. In DNA form, the CDR3 reads TGTGCCAGCTCACCCTCCCGGGGACTAGCGGGGGAGTACGAGCAGTACTTC. It encodes CASSPSRGLAGEYEQYF.

The rearrangement joins TRBV11-2 to TRBJ1-4; 7 positions match TRBD1. J was trimmed by 8 bases and V by 8 bases; bases with no gene match: 23. Germline V gene sequence: CDR1 SGHAT, CDR2 FQNNGV. CDR3 length: 18 residues. The CDR3 DNA is TGTGCCAGCGTTCCGGGGGGCCAGGGGGGCGCATACGGCGAAAAACTGTTTTTT. Encoded protein: CASVPGGQGGAYGEKLFF.

The V gene is TRBV4-3, the J gene TRBJ2-1, with 11 bases aligning to TRBD2. Germline V lookup: CDR1 LGHNA, CDR2 YSLEER. The CDR3 runs 17 residues. The V and J ends lost 1 base and 0 bases, in that order; junction bases with no gene match: 2. The CDR3 nucleotides read TGCGCCAGCAGCCAAGCCACTAGCGGGGGCTCCTACAATGAGCAGTTCTTC. It specifies CASSQATSGGSYNEQFF.

The chain couples TRBV24-1 to TRBJ2-3, with a possible D match to TRBD1 (5 bases). CDR1 and CDR2 from the germline V gene are KGHDR and SFDVKD. Trimming removed 4 bases from V and 1 base from J, with 14 bases in between. The CDR3 sequence is 16 residues long. In DNA form, the CDR3 reads TGTGCCACCAGTGACCCAGGGAATACAGGCACAGATACGCAGTATTTT. Its translation is CATSDPGNTGTDTQYF.

Here the CDR3 DNA reads TGTGCCAGCAGAGGGACAGGAGAGGGTAATTCACCCCTCCACTTT. Its protein is CASRGTGEGNSPLHF. The chain is built from TRBV27 and TRBJ1-6; 8 bases match TRBD1. V shed 6 bases and J 6 bases; nucleotides not matched to a gene: 7. The CDR3 contains 15 residues. CDR1 and CDR2 (germline): MNHEY, SMNVEV (reference sequence).

The rearrangement uses TRBV7-9 and TRBJ1-3; 9 bases fit TRBD1. V was pared by 1 base and J by 1 base, with 2 bases of the junction left unmatched. The germline CDR1 and CDR2 sequences are SEHNR and FQNEAQ (reference sequence). The CDR3 consists of 16 residues. The CDR3 nucleotides read TGTGCCAGCAGCTTAGAACAGGGGGCTTCTGGAAACACCATATATTTT. Amino acid sequence: CASSLEQGASGNTIYF.

The J gene is TRBJ1-1, the V gene TRBV25-1; D unclear. Between the trimmed V and J ends, which lost 6 bases and 4 bases, there was a span of 15 bases. The CDR3 has 14 amino acids. Germline assignment: CDR1 MGHDK and CDR2 SYGVNS. The CDR3 protein is CASSTPVGVTEAFF. DNA for the CDR3: TGTGCCAGCAGCACCCCGGTCGGGGTCACTGAAGCTTTCTTT.

The chain has TRBV9 and TRBJ1-2; a possible D gene is TRBD1 (5 bases). Germline CDR1 reads SGDLS; CDR2 reads YYNGEE. V lost 3 bases and J lost 4, with 13 bases in between. This CDR3 contains 14 residues. CDR3 sequence (DNA): TGTGCCAGCAGCGCCCTGACAGCCTCCTATGGCTACACCTTC. This sequence encodes CASSALTASYGYTF.

The V gene is TRBV9, the J gene TRBJ1-2; D gene uncertain. The CDR3 totals 15 residues. V lost 4 bases to trimming and J lost 5 bases, with 18 bases between them. Germline-derived CDR1 and CDR2 are SGDLS and YYNGEE. The CDR3 DNA follows: TGTGCCAGCAGCACAAACTCGGGAGGTCGGTATGGCTACACCTTC. Translated, it gives CASSTNSGGRYGYTF.

The chain couples TRBV7-9 to TRBJ1-5; D remains ambiguous. Between the trimmed V and J ends, which lost 0 bases and 5 bases, there was a span of 8 bases. The CDR3 is made up of 14 amino acids. CDR1 and CDR2 (germline): SEHNR, FQNEAQ (reference sequence). CDR3 coding DNA: TGTGCCAGCAGCTTAGCAGGTCTCCATCAGCCCCAGCATTTT. The encoded protein is CASSLAGLHQPQHF.

This clone was counted a single time. The chain uses TRBV5-1 and TRBJ2-7; unclear D gene. Trimming removed 10 bases from V and 0 bases from J, with 5 bases in between. From germline, CDR1 is SGHRS and CDR2 YFSETQ. The CDR3 contains 10 residues. CDR3 sequence reads: CASSSYEQYF. The CDR3 region has the DNA TGCGCCTCGAGCTCCTACGAGCAGTACTTC.

The genes are TRBV28 and TRBJ2-2; no clear D. Trimming took off 7 bases at V and 5 bases at J, with 14 bases between the two ends. Germline assignment: CDR1 MDHEN and CDR2 SYDVKM. The CDR3 extends over 14 amino acids. The CDR3 loop reads CASTTPPGTGELFF. Here the CDR3 DNA reads TGTGCCAGCACTACCCCGCCTGGGACCGGGGAGCTGTTTTTT.

This clone was recorded once. This chain links TRBV9 with TRBJ2-3; 9 nucleotides align to TRBD2. Trimming took 1 base from V and 4 from J; bases not matched to a gene: 4. The CDR3 is made up of 15 amino acids. Per germline, CDR1 SGDLS and CDR2 YYNGEE. This chain's CDR3 is CASSVIAGEPDTQYF. The CDR3 DNA follows: TGTGCCAGCAGCGTAATAGCGGGAGAGCCAGATACGCAGTATTTT.